The present T cell receptor (beta chain) was sequenced within a study of graft-versus-host responses after intestinal transplantation. Study summary: Recipients got multivisceral, liver-intestinal, or isolated intestinal transplants.

Overall study results and limits: Circulating GvH clone levels at their peak were associated with HvG declines (early post-transplant).

Profiling relied on immunoSEQ multiplex PCR, and the TCRdb table lists in-frame clones only, not all of them. The data contain about 110,000 clones, about 87% of them singletons. J lost 7 bases, V lost 4 bases, and 7 bases had no gene match. The germline V gene has CDR1 SGDLS and CDR2 YYNGEE. The CDR3 covers 14 residues. Concerning this clone itself: The antigen is undetermined.

The sample here was unstimulated CD4+ T cells sorted from spleen or lymph node cells, taken before transplant. The chain combines TRBV9 with TRBJ1-2; 10 nucleotides align to TRBD1. The sequence was obtained from a human donor who was the organ donor for an intestinal transplant. CDR3 in amino acids: CASSQDRGRFGYTF. CDR3 in DNA: TGTGCCAGCAGCCAAGACAGGGGGCGGTTTGGCTACACCTTC.